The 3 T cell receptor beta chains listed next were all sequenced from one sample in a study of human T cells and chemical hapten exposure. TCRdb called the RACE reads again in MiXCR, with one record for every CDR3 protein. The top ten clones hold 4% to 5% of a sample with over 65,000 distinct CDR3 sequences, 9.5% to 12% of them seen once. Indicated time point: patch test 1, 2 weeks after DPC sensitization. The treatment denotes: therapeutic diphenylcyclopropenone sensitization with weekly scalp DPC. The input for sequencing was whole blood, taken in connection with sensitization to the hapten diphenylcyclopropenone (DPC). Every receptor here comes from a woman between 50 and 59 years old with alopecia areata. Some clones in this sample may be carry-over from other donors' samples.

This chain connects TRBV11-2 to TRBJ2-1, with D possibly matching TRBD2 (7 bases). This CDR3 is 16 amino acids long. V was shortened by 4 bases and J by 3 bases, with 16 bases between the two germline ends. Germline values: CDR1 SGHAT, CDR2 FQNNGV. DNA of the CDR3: TGTGCCAGCAGCTCCCTGGGAGGGGGTAACTACAATGAGCAGTTCTTC. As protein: CASSSLGGGNYNEQFF.

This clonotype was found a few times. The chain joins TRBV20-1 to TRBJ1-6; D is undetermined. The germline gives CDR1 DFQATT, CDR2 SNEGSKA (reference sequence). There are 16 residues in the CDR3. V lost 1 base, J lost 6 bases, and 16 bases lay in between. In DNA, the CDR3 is TGCAGTGCTAGAGTTCCCAGGACTGACGCTAATTCACCCCTCCACTTT. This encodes CSARVPRTDANSPLHF.

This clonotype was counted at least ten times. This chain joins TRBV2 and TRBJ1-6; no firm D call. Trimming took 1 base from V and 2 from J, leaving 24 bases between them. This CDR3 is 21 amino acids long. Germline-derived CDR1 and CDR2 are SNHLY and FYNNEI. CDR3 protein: CASSEGLIFHLDTTYNSPLHF. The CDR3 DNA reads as TGTGCCAGCAGTGAAGGTTTGATCTTTCACTTAGACACGACCTATAATTCACCCCTCCACTTT. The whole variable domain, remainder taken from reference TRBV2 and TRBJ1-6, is EPEVTQTPSHQVTQMGQEVILRCVPISNHLYFYWYRQILGQKVEFLVSFYNNEISEKSEIFDDQFSVERPDGSNFTLKIRSTKLEDSAMYFCASSEGLIFHLDTTYNSPLHFGNGTRLTVT.